This TCR beta chain was found in a study of T cell responses to AZD1222 COVID-19 vaccine. The study, taken as a whole, reports: In all cases, repertoires were sampled only after the peak T cell response. Nearly half of spike-specific TCRs reportedly target variant regions that are unmutated in the B.1.351 and B.1.1.7 variants. AZD1222 recipients seropositive at baseline numbered only six.

Losses at the gene ends were 3 bases for V and 4 bases for J; bases not matched to a gene: 9. The CDR3 consists of 15 residues. CDR1 is MNHNS and CDR2 is SASEGT in the germline V gene. Timing groups of about 4 and about 12 weeks for second doses were pooled. Comments on this clone: Antigen: not known.

Clones were read by immunoSEQ multiplex PCR, and TCRdb kept only the in-frame ones, dropping some. The table shows over 45,000 clones, with 70% to 90% occurring only once. The TCR sequence derives from an adult who received the AZD1222 COVID-19 vaccine. The rearrangement links TRBV6-1 to TRBJ2-7; 7 bases line up with TRBD1. The source material was peripheral blood, sampled 28 days after the second AZD1222 dose. CDR3 residues: CASSDSGQLGYEQYF. CDR3 coding DNA: TGTGCCAGCAGTGATTCGGGACAGCTTGGGTACGAGCAGTACTTC.